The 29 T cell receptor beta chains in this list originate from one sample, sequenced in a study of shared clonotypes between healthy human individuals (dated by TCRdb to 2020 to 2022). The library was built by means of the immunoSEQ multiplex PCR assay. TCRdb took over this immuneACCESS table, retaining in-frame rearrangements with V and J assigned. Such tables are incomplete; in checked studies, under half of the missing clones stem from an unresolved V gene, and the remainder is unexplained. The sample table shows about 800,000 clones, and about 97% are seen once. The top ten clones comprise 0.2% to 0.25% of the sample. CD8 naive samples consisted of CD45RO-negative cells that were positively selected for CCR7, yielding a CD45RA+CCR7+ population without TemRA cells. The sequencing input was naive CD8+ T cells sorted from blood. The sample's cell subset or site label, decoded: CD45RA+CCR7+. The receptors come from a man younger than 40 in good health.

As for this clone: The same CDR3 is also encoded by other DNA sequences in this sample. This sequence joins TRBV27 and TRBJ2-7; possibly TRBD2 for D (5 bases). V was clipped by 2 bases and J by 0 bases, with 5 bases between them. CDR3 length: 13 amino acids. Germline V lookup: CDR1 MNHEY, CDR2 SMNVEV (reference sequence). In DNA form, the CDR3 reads TGTGCCAGCAGTTTACGGGGCTCCTACGAGCAGTACTTC. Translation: CASSLRGSYEQYF.

The CDR3 DNA is TGCGCCAGCAGCCACTTCGGGGCAGATACGCAGTATTTT. Amino acid sequence: CASSHFGADTQYF. V and J are TRBV4-1 and TRBJ2-3; the D gene is possibly TRBD2 (5 bases). This CDR3 region has 13 residues. Germline V gives CDR1 MGHRA, CDR2 YSYEKL. The ends were cut back, 3 bases at V and 4 bases at J, with 8 bases in the middle.

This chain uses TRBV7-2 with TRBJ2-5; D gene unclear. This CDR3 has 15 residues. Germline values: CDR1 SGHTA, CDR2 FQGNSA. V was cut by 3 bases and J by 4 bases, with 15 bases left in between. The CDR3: CASSFSQSIGETQYF. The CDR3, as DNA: TGTGCCAGCAGCTTTTCCCAGTCTATTGGAGAGACCCAGTACTTC.

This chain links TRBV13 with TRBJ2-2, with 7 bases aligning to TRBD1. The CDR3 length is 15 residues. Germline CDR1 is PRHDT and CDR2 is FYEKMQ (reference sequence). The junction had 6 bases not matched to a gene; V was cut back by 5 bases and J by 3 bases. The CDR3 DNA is TGTGCCAGCAGCCCCGCTACAGGGGACACCGGGGAGCTGTTTTTT. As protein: CASSPATGDTGELFF.

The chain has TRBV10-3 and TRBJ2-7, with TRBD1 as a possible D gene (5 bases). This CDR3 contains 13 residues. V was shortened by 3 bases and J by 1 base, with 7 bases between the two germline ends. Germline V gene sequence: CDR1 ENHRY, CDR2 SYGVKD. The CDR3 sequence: CAISEAGSYEQYF. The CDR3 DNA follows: TGTGCCATCAGTGAAGCAGGGTCCTACGAGCAGTACTTC.

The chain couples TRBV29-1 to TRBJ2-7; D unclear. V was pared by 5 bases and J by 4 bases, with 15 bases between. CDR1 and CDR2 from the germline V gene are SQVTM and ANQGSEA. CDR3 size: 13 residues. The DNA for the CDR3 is TGCAGCGTTCTCCCAGTCGCAGGATACGAGCAGTACTTC. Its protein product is CSVLPVAGYEQYF.

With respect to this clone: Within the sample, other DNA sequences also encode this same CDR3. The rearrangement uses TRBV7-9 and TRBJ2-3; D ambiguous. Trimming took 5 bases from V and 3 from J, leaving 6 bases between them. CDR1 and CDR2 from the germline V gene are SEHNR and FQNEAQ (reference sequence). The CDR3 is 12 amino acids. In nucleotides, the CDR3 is TGTGCCAGCAGCCCCCGGACAGATACGCAGTATTTT. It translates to CASSPRTDTQYF. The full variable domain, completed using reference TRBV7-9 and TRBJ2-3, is DTGVSQNPRHKITKRGQNVTFRCDPISEHNRLYWYRQTLGQGPEFLTYFQNEAQLEKSRLLSDRFSAERPKGSFSTLEIQRTEQGDSAMYLCASSPRTDTQYFGPGTRLTVL.

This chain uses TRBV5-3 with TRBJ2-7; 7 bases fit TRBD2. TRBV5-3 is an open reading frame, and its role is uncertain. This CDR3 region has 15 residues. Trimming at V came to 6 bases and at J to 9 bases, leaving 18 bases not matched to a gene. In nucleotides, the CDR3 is TGTGCCAGAATTTCAAGCGGGACTACATTTTATCGGCAGTACTTC. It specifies CARISSGTTFYRQYF.

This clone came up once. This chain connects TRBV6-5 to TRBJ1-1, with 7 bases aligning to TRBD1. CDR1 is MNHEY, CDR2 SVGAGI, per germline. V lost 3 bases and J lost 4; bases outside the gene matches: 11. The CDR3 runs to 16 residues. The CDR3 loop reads CASSYWNRGGGTEAFF. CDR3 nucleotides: TGTGCCAGCAGTTATTGGAACAGGGGAGGGGGCACTGAAGCTTTCTTT.

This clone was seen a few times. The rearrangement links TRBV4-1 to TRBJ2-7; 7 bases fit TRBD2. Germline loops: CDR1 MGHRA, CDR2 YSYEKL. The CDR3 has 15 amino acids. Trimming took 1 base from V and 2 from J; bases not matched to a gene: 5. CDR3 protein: CASSQAPSGTYEQYF. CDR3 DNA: TGCGCCAGCAGCCAAGCCCCTAGCGGAACCTACGAGCAGTACTTC.

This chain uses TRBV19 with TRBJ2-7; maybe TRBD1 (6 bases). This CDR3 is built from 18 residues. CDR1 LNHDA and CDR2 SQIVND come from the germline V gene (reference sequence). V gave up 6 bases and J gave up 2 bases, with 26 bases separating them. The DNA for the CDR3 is TGTGCCAGTAGCCTTCTCCCCCATACACCGGACAGAACCTACGAGCAGTACTTC. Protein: CASSLLPHTPDRTYEQYF.

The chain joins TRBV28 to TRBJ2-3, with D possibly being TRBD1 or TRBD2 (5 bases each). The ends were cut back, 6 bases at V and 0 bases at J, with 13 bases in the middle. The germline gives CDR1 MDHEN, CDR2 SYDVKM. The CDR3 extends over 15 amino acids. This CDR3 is CASSLRDLSTDTQYF. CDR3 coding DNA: TGTGCCAGCAGCCTCCGGGACCTTAGCACAGATACGCAGTATTTT.

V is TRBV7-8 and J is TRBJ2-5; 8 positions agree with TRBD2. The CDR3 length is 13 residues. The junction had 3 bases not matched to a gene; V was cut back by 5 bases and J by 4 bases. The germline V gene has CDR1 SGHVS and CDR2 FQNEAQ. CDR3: CASSRRGGETQYF. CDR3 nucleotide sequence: TGTGCCAGCAGCCGACGGGGGGGAGAGACCCAGTACTTC.

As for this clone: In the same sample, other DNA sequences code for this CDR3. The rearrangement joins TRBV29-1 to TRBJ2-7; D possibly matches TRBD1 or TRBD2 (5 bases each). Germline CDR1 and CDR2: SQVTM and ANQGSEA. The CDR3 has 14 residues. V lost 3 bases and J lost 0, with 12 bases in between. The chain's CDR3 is CSVETPGSSYEQYF. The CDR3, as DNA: TGCAGCGTTGAGACCCCAGGGAGCTCCTACGAGCAGTACTTC.

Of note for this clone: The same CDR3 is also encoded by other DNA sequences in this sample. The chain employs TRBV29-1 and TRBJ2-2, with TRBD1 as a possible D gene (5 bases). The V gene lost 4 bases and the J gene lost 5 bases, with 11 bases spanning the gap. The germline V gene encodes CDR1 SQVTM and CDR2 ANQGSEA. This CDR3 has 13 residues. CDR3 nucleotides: TGCAGCGTTGTCACAGGTGGAACCGGGGAGCTGTTTTTT. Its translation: CSVVTGGTGELFF.

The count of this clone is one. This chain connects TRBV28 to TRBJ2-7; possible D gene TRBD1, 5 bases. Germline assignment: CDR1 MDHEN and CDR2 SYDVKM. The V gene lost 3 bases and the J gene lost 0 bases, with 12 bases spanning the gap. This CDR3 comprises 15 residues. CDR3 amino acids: CASSFSTQGSYEQYF. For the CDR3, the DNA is TGTGCCAGCAGTTTCTCCACTCAGGGCTCCTACGAGCAGTACTTC.

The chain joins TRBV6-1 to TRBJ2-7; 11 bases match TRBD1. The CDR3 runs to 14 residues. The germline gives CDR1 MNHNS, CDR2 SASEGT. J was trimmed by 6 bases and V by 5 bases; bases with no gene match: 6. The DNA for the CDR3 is TGTGCCAGCAGTCGGACAGGGGGCGCCGCCGAGCAGTACTTC. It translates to CASSRTGGAAEQYF.

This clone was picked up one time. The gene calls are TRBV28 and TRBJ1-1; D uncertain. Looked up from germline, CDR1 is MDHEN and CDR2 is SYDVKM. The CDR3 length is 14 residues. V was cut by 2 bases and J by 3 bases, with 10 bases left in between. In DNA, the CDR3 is TGTGCCAGCAGTTTAGCCCTCAGGCACACTGAAGCTTTCTTT. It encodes CASSLALRHTEAFF.

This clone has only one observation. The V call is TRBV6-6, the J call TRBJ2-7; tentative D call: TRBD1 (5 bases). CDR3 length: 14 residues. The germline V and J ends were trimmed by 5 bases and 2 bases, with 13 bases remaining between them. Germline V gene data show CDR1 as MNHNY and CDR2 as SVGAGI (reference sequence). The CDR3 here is CASSNWTIPYEQYF. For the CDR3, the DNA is TGTGCCAGCAGTAATTGGACAATACCCTACGAGCAGTACTTC.

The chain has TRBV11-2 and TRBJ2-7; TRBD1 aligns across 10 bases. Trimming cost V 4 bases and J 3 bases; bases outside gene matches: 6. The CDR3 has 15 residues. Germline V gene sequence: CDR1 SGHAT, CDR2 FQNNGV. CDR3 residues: CASSSMTGGVYEQYF. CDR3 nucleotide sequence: TGTGCCAGCAGCTCCATGACAGGGGGCGTCTACGAGCAGTACTTC.

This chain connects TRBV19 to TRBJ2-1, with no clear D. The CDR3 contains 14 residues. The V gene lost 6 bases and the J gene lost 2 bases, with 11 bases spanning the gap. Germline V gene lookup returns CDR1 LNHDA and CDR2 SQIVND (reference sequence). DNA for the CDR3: TGTGCCAGTAGCTTACTATCTACCTACAATGAGCAGTTCTTC. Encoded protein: CASSLLSTYNEQFF.

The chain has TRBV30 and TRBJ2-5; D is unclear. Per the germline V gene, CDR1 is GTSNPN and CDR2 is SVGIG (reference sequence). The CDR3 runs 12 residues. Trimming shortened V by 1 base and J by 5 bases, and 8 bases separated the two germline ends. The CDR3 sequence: CAWSEITETQYF. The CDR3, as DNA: TGTGCCTGGAGTGAGATCACCGAGACCCAGTACTTC. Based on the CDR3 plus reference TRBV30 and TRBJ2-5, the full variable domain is SQTIHQWPATLVQPVGSPLSLECTVEGTSNPNLYWYRQAAGRGLQLLFYSVGIGQISSEVPQNLSASRPQDRQFILSSKKLLLSDSGFYLCAWSEITETQYFGPGTRLLVL.

The CDR3 sequence is CASSLDRAGYEQYF. As DNA, the CDR3 is TGTGCCAGCAGCTTAGACAGGGCTGGCTACGAGCAGTACTTC. J is TRBJ2-7 and V is TRBV7-9, with D perhaps matching TRBD1 (6 bases). Per germline, CDR1 SEHNR and CDR2 FQNEAQ (reference sequence). V lost 1 base and J lost 3, with 10 bases in between. The CDR3 runs 14 residues. The entire variable domain, with the rest obtained from reference TRBV7-9 and TRBJ2-7, is as follows: DTGVSQNPRHKITKRGQNVTFRCDPISEHNRLYWYRQTLGQGPEFLTYFQNEAQLEKSRLLSDRFSAERPKGSFSTLEIQRTEQGDSAMYLCASSLDRAGYEQYFGPGTRLTVT.

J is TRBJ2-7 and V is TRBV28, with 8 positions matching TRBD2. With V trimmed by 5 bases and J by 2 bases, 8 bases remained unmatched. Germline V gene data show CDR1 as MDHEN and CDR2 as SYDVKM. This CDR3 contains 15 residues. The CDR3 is CASSSTGTRAYEQYF. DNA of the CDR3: TGTGCCAGCAGTAGTACCGGGACTAGAGCCTACGAGCAGTACTTC.

The CDR3 DNA sequence: TGTGCCAGCAGCTCCTCGGGACAGGGGACCCAGTACTTC. Translation gives CASSSSGQGTQYF. The rearrangement uses TRBV11-2 and TRBJ2-5; 9 positions agree with TRBD1. CDR1 is SGHAT and CDR2 is FQNNGV in the germline V gene. J lost 7 bases, V lost 4 bases, and 4 bases had no gene match. The CDR3 sequence is 13 residues long.

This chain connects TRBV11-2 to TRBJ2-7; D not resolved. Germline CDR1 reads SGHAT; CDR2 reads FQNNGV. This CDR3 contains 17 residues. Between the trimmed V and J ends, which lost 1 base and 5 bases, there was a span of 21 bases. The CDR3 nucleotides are TGTGCCAGCAGCTTAGGAGTGGGTGGTCTTGTGGATAACGAGCAGTACTTC. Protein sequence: CASSLGVGGLVDNEQYF.

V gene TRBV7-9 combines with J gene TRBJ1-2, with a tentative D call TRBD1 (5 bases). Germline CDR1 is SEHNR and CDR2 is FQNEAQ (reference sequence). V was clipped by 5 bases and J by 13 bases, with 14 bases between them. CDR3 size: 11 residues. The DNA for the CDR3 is TGTGCCAGCAGCCTCCGACAGTACTGCACCTTC. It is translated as CASSLRQYCTF.

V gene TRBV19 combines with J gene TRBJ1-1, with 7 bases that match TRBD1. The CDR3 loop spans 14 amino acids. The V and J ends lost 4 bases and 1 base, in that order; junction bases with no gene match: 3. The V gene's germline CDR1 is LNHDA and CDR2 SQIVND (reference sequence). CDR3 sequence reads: CASSTTGRNTEAFF. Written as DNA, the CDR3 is TGTGCCAGTAGTACGACAGGGAGGAACACTGAAGCTTTCTTT.

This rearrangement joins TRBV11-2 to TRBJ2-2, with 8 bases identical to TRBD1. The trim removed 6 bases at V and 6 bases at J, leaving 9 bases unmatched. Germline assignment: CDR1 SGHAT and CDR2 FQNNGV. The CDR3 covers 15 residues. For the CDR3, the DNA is TGTGCCAGCAGTTCCGTGGGCAGGGGGCCCGGGGAGCTGTTTTTT. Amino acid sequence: CASSSVGRGPGELFF.